This T cell receptor (beta chain) is drawn from a study of blood T cell repertoires in COVID-19. Study information: Acute and convalescent COVID-19 samples came from the United States, Italy and Spain. Sample material is recorded as cDNA or gDNA derived from T cells, B-cell-depleted T cells, or PBMCs.

Original methodology: Amplification of reference gene primers was used by the study to estimate nucleated cell counts. The data were produced by immunoSEQ multiplex PCR, yet TCRdb's version contains in-frame clones alone and is incomplete. The V and J calls and the clone size are those of that table, but D and trimming were determined from the DNA. The sample lists about 270,000 clones, around nine tenths seen once, with over 7.5% in the top ten. V dropped 6 bases and J dropped 2; count of bases not matched to a gene: 6. The CDR3 contains 14 residues. Germline V gene data show CDR1 as SNHLY and CDR2 as FYNNEI.

What was sequenced was peripheral blood. This clonotype originated in a man in his forties who had recovered from COVID-19. The chain employs TRBV2 and TRBJ2-7; 8 bases are shared with TRBD2. This chain's CDR3 is CASSLLAETYEQYF. DNA of the CDR3: TGTGCCAGCAGCTTACTAGCGGAAACCTACGAGCAGTACTTC. The full variable domain, completed using reference TRBV2 and TRBJ2-7, is EPEVTQTPSHQVTQMGQEVILRCVPISNHLYFYWYRQILGQKVEFLVSFYNNEISEKSEIFDDQFSVERPDGSNFTLKIRSTKLEDSAMYFCASSLLAETYEQYFGPGTRLTVT.